This T cell receptor beta chain was recorded in a study of blood T cells in healthy people across ages. General study results and limits: PBMCs were not sorted, which prevented a conclusive comparison of naive versus antigen-experienced cells.

The CDR3 consists of 15 residues. CDR1 and CDR2 (germline): SNHLY, FYNNEI. Trimming took 7 bases from V and 4 from J, leaving 18 bases between them. The use of a sample-barcoded 5' primer and a J-beta primer mix characterized a second PCR of about 7 to 12 cycles. From the 5' RACE reads, TCRdb called clonotypes with MiXCR, one entry per CDR3 protein. The sample contains approximately 1.5 million distinct CDR3 sequences, about 32% of which appear only once. With respect to this clonotype: The antigen remains unidentified.

Material for sequencing was blood. This sequence joins TRBV2 and TRBJ2-3; no firm D call. This receptor was taken from a woman in her 30s in good health. In DNA, the CDR3 is TGTGCCAGCACCGGAGAAAGGGTTCATTCAGATACGCAGTATTTT. Translating gives CASTGERVHSDTQYF.